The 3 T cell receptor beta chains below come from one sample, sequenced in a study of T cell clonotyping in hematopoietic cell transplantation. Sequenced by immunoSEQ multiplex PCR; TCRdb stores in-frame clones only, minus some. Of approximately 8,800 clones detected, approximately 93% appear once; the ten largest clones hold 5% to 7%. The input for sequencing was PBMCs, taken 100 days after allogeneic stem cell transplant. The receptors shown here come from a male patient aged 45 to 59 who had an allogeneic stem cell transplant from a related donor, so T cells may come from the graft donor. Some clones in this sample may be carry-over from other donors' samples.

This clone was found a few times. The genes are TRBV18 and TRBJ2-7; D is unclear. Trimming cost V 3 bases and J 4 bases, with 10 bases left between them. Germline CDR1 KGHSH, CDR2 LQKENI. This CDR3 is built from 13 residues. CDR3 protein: CASSPPSGYEQYF. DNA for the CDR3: TGTGCCAGCTCACCCCCTTCTGGGTACGAGCAGTACTTC.

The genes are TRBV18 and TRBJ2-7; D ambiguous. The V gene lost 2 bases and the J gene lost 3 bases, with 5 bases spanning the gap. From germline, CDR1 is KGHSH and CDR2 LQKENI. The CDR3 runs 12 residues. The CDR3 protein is CASSPTVYEQYF. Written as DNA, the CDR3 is TGTGCCAGCTCACCAACAGTCTACGAGCAGTACTTC.

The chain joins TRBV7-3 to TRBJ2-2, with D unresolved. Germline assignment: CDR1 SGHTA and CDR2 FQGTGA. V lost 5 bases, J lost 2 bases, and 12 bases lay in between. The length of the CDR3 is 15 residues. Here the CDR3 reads CASSQDSLNTGELFF. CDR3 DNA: TGTGCCAGCAGCCAAGATTCGCTTAACACCGGGGAGCTGTTTTTT.